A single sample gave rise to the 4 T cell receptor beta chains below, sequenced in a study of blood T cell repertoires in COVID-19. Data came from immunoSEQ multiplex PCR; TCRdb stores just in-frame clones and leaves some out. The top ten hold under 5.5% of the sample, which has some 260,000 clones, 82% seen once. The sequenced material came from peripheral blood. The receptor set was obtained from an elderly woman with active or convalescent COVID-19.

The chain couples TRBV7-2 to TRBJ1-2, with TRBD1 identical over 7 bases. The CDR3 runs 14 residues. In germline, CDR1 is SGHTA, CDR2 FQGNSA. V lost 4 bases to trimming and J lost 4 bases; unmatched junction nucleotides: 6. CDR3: CASSYQGGIYGYTF. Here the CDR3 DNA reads TGTGCCAGCAGCTATCAGGGGGGAATCTATGGCTACACCTTC.

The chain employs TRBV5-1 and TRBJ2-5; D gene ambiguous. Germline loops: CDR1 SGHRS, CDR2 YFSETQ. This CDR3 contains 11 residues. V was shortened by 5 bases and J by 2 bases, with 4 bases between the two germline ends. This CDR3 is CASSHQETQYF. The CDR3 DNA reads TGCGCCAGCAGTCATCAAGAGACCCAGTACTTC.

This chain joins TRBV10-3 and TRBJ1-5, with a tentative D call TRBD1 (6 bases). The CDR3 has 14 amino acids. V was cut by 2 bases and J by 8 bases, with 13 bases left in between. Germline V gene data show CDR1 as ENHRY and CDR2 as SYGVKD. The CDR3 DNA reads TGTGCCATCAGTGAGGCGGGGGGCTCTAAGCCCCAGCATTTT. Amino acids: CAISEAGGSKPQHF.

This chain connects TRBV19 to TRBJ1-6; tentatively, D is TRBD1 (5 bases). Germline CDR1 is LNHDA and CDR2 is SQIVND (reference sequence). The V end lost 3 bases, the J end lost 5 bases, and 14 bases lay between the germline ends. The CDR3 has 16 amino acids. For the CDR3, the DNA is TGTGCCAGTAGTATCTCCTGGGGGGGTGATAATTCACCCCTCCACTTT. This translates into CASSISWGGDNSPLHF.